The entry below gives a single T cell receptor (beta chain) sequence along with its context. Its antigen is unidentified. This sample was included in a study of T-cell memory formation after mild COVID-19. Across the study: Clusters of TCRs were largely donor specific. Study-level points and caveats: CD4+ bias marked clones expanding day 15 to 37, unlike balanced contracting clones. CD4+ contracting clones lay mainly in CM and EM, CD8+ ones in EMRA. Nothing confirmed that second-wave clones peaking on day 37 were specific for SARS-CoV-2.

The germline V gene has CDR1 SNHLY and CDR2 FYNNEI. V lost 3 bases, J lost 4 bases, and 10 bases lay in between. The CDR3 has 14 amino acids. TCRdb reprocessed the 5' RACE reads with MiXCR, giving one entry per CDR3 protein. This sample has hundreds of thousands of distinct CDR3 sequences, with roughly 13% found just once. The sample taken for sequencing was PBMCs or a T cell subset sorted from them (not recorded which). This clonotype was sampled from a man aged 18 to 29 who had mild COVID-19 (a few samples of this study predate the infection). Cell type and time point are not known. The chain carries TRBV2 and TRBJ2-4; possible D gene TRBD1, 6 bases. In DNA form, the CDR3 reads TGTGCCAGCAGTGACCGGACAGTTAAAAACATTCAGTACTTC. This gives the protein CASSDRTVKNIQYF.